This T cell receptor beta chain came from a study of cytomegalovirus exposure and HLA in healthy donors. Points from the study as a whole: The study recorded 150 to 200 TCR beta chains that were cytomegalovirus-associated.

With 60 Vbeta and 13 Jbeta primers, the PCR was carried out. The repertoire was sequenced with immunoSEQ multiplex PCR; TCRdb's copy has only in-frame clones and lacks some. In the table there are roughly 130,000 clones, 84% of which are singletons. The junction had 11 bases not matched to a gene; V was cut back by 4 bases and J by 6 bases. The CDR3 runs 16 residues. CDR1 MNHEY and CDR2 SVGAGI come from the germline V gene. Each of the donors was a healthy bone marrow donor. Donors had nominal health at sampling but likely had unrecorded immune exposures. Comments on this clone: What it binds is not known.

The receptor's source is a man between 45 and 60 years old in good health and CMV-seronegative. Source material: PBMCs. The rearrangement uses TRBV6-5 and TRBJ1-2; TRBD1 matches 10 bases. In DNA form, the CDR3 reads TGTGCCAGCAGTTTCACCGGGACAGGGGAAGTGAATGGCTACACCTTC. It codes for CASSFTGTGEVNGYTF.